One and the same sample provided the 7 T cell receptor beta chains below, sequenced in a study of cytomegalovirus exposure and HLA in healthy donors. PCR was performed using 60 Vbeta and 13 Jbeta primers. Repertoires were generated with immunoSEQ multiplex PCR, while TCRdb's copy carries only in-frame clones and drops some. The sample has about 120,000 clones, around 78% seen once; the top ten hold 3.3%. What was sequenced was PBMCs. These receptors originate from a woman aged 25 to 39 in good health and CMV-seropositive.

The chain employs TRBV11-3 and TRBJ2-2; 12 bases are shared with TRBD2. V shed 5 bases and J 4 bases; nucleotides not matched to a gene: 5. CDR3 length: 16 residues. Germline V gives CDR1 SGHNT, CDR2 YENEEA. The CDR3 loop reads CASSPRTSGVTGELFF. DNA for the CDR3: TGTGCCAGCAGCCCGAGGACTAGCGGGGTCACCGGGGAGCTGTTTTTT.

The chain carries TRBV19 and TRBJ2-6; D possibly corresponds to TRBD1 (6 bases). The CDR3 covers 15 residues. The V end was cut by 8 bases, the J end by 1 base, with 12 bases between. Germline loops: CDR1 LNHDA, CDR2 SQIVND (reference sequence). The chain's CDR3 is CASQGSHSGANVLTF. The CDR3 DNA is TGTGCCAGTCAGGGGTCACATTCTGGGGCCAACGTCCTGACTTTC. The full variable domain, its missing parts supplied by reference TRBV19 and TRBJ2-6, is DGGITQSPKYLFRKEGQNVTLSCEQNLNHDAMYWYRQDPGQGLRLIYYSQIVNDFQKGDIAEGYSVSREKKESFPLTVTSAQKNPTAFYLCASQGSHSGANVLTFGAGSRLTVL.

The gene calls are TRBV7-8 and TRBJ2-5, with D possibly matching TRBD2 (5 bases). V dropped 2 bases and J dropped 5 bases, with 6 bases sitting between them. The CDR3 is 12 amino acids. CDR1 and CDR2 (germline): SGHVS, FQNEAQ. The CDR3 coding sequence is TGTGCCAGCAGCTTACGCGGGGAGACCCAGTACTTC. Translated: CASSLRGETQYF.

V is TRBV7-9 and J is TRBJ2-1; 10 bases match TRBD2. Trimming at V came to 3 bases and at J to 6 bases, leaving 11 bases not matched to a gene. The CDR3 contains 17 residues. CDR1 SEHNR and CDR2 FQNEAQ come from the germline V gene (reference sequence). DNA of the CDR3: TGTGCCAGCAGCTTTAGTTACTCACTAGCGGGGAGCAATGAGCAGTTCTTC. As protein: CASSFSYSLAGSNEQFF. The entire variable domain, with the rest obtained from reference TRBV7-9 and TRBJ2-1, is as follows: DTGVSQNPRHKITKRGQNVTFRCDPISEHNRLYWYRQTLGQGPEFLTYFQNEAQLEKSRLLSDRFSAERPKGSFSTLEIQRTEQGDSAMYLCASSFSYSLAGSNEQFFGPGTRLTVL.

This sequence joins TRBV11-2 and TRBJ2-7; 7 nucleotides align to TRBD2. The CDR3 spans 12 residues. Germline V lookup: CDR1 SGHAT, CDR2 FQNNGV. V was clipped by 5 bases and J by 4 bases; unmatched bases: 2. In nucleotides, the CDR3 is TGTGCCAGCAGCCCCGGGGGGTACGAGCAGTACTTC. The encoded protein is CASSPGGYEQYF.

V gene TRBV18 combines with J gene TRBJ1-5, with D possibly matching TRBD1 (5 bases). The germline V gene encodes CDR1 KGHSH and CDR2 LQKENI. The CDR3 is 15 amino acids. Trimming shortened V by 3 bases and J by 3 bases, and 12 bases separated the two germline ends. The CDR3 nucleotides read TGTGCCAGCTCACCGGGGGGGTCGTCCAATCAGCCCCAGCATTTT. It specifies CASSPGGSSNQPQHF.

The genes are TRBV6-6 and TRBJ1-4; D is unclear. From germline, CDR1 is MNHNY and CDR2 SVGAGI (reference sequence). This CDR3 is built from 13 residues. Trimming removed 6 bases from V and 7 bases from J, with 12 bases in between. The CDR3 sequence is CASSPSPLEKLFF. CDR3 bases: TGTGCCAGCAGCCCAAGCCCCCTTGAAAAACTGTTTTTT.